Listed below are T cell receptor beta chains from one sample, sequenced in a study of blood T cell repertoires in COVID-19. The protocol was immunoSEQ multiplex PCR, while the TCRdb copy is restricted to in-frame clones and leaves out a portion. The table includes around 63,000 clones, 85% to 90% detected once. The sequenced sample was peripheral blood. All receptors come from a woman aged 60 to 75 with COVID-19, enrolled during active disease. Each CDR3 is given with its conserved first and last residue. Each record gives: J gene, clone size, V gene, D gene, CDR3 DNA, CDR3 protein. A D gene is named only where the DNA matches it firmly. Part of the rows lack a size; the others show once, few, many or a class for expanded clones.

TRBJ2-7,-,TRBV7-2,TRBD1,TGTGCCAGCAGCCCCTGGACAGGGTCAGAATACGAGCAGTACTTC,CASSPWTGSEYEQYF
TRBJ1-5,-,TRBV15,-,TGTGCCACCAGCAGAATAAGCGTTTGGGGCAATCAGCCCCAGCATTTT,CATSRISVWGNQPQHF
TRBJ2-1,-,TRBV12-3/TRBV12-4,-,TGTGCCAGCAGCCGGACCAGGGTGGAGCAGTTCTTC,CASSRTRVEQFF
TRBJ2-3,-,TRBV3-1/TRBV3-2,-,TGTGCCAGCAGCCAAGCCAGCGGGCCTAGCACAGATACGCAGTATTTT,CASSQASGPSTDTQYF
TRBJ2-2,-,TRBV25-1,-,TGTGCCAGCAGTGAACCCCCCCGAGACAGGAACACCGGGGAGCTGTTTTTT,CASSEPPRDRNTGELFF
TRBJ1-5,-,TRBV7-9,TRBD1,TGTGCCAGCAGCCTAGAGTTGGCGGGACAGGGAACTAATCAGCCCCAGCATTTT,CASSLELAGQGTNQPQHF
TRBJ1-3,-,TRBV3-1/TRBV3-2,-,TGTGCCAGCAGCTTCTACAGGGATAGTTCAGGAAACACCATATATTTT,CASSFYRDSSGNTIYF
TRBJ1-2,-,TRBV28,TRBD1,TGTGCCAGCAGCCTCCGGGACAGGGATGCTGGCTACACCTTC,CASSLRDRDAGYTF
TRBJ1-1,-,TRBV9,-,TGTGCCAGCAGCGTAGGGCCGAAGACTGAAGCTTTCTTT,CASSVGPKTEAFF
TRBJ2-7,-,TRBV5-1,TRBD1,TGCGCCAGCAGGGAACAGGGGGCCACCTACGAGCAGTACTTC,CASREQGATYEQYF
TRBJ2-1,-,TRBV3-1/TRBV3-2,TRBD2,TGTGCCAGCAGGCCGAGCGGGAGCTCCTACAATGAGCAGTTCTTC,CASRPSGSSYNEQFF
TRBJ1-4,once,TRBV28,-,TGTGCCAGCAGTCTAGCCCTGACTAATGAAAAACTGTTTTTT,CASSLALTNEKLFF
TRBJ2-2,-,TRBV6-4,TRBD2,TGTGCCAGCAGTTCGCTAGCGGGACCGAACACCGGGGAGCTGTTTTTT,CASSSLAGPNTGELFF
TRBJ2-7,-,TRBV7-2,-,TGTGCCAGCAGCTTAGTGGGGGGACAGAGCTCCTACGAGCAGTACTTC,CASSLVGGQSSYEQYF
TRBJ2-7,-,TRBV7-2,-,TGTGCCAGCAGCTTACGGGGAGGTTCGTGGGAGCAGTACTTC,CASSLRGGSWEQYF
TRBJ1-3,-,TRBV27,-,TGTGCCAGCAGTTTAACCAGGTATCCTGGAAACACCATATATTTT,CASSLTRYPGNTIYF
TRBJ2-7,-,TRBV20-1,-,TGCAGTGCTAGTTTTCCTAGCTCCGACTACGAGCAGTACTTC,CSASFPSSDYEQYF
TRBJ2-7,-,TRBV19,TRBD2,TGTGCCAGTAGTTCACAACCGGGACTAGCGGCCTACGAGCAGTACTTC,CASSSQPGLAAYEQYF
TRBJ2-7,-,TRBV19,-,TGTGCCAGTAGTATCTTTGCGGGAAACTCCTACGAGCAGTACTTC,CASSIFAGNSYEQYF
TRBJ2-1,-,TRBV21-1,-,TGTGCCAGCATAGGGGGTGGGAATGAGCAGTTCTTC,CASIGGGNEQFF
TRBJ2-7,few,TRBV3-1/TRBV3-2,TRBD2,TGTGCCAGCAGCCAAGATGAAGGGACTAGCGGAGGTTACGAGCAGTACTTC,CASSQDEGTSGGYEQYF
TRBJ1-3,-,TRBV18,TRBD1,TGTGCCAGCTCACCCCGGACAGGGGGGAACTCTGGAAACACCATATATTTT,CASSPRTGGNSGNTIYF
TRBJ1-5,-,TRBV18,-,TGTGCCAGCTCACCACCAGGGCAGGGAAGCAATCAGCCCCAGCATTTT,CASSPPGQGSNQPQHF
TRBJ2-2,-,TRBV19,-,TGTGCCAGTAGTATATGGGTGACAGCAAACACCGGGGAGCTGTTTTTT,CASSIWVTANTGELFF
TRBJ1-6,-,TRBV5-1,-,TGCGCCAGCAGCTTGGAGTCAGTTAATTCACCCCTCCACTTT,CASSLESVNSPLHF
TRBJ2-7,-,TRBV11-2,-,TGTGCCAGCAGCTTAGAACTAGCCGCTACCTACGAGCAGTACTTC,CASSLELAATYEQYF
TRBJ2-7,-,TRBV24-1,TRBD2,TGTGCCACCAGTGATCCCAGGGAGGCGGGAGGGCACTACGAGCAGTACTTC,CATSDPREAGGHYEQYF
TRBJ2-3,-,TRBV4-1,TRBD2,TGCGCCAGCAGCCCTACTAGCGCCGTCCGCACAGATACGCAGTATTTT,CASSPTSAVRTDTQYF
TRBJ2-1,-,TRBV14,TRBD2,TGTGCCAGCAGCCTAATAAGCGGGATCTCCTACAATGAGCAGTTCTTC,CASSLISGISYNEQFF
TRBJ2-7,-,TRBV7-2,-,TGTGCCAGCAGCGGTGACGGGGTTCCCTCCTACGAGCAGTACTTC,CASSGDGVPSYEQYF
TRBJ1-4,-,TRBV5-6,-,TGTGCCAGCAGCTTGAGGGGGTTGTATGAAAAACTGTTTTTT,CASSLRGLYEKLFF
TRBJ2-5,-,TRBV5-1,TRBD2,TGCGCCAGCAGCCGTAGCGGGAAGGGGGGAGAGACCCAGTACTTC,CASSRSGKGGETQYF
TRBJ2-2,few,TRBV9,-,TGTGCCAGCAGCCTCGGTCCCGGGGAGCTGTTTTTT,CASSLGPGELFF
TRBJ1-6,few,TRBV10-1,-,TGCGCCAGCCGGGACACTAATAATTCACCCCTCCACTTT,CASRDTNNSPLHF
TRBJ2-3,-,TRBV19,TRBD1,TGTGCCAGTAGTATAGTACAGGGGGTTGATAATACGCAGTATTTT,CASSIVQGVDNTQYF